One sample yielded the 13 T cell receptor beta chains listed below, sequenced in a study of beta chain features in type 1 diabetes. The authors reverse transcribed all of the isolated RNA, so sequencing captured expressed TCRB transcripts. Assay: immunoSEQ multiplex PCR; the TCRdb copy retains only in-frame clones and omits some. The repertoire holds roughly 450,000 clones, with over 10% as singletons. The specimen was naive CD4+ T cells from blood. The receptors here all came from a woman aged 18-29 years in good health.

The chain employs TRBV7-2 and TRBJ2-5; 11 nucleotides align to TRBD2. In germline, CDR1 is SGHTA, CDR2 FQGNSA. This CDR3 is built from 15 residues. V was clipped by 5 bases and J by 3 bases; unmatched bases: 5. The CDR3 DNA follows: TGTGCCAGCAGCCGCGGGACTAGCGGAGAAGAGACCCAGTACTTC. Translating gives CASSRGTSGEETQYF.

There are a few counts of this clone. CDR3 protein: CASSPRRGPYNSPLHF. The CDR3 DNA sequence: TGTGCCAGCAGCCCTCGCAGGGGACCCTATAATTCACCCCTCCACTTT. This chain connects TRBV13 to TRBJ1-6; possible D gene TRBD1, 6 bases. CDR1 PRHDT and CDR2 FYEKMQ come from the germline V gene (reference sequence). The length of the CDR3 is 16 residues. Trimming pared 5 bases from V and 2 bases from J, leaving 13 bases between. Filled out from reference TRBV13 and TRBJ1-6, the complete variable domain reads AAGVIQSPRHLIKEKRETATLKCYPIPRHDTVYWYQQGPGQDPQFLISFYEKMQSDKGSIPDRFSAQQFSDYHSELNMSSLELGDSALYFCASSPRRGPYNSPLHFGNGTRLTVT.

In its sample, this clone was seen a few times. The rearrangement uses TRBV5-1 and TRBJ2-7; 7 nucleotides match TRBD1. Per germline, CDR1 SGHRS and CDR2 YFSETQ. V was clipped by 4 bases and J by 3 bases; unmatched bases: 4. The CDR3 totals 13 residues. The CDR3 here is CASSADRYYEQYF. CDR3 coding DNA: TGCGCCAGCAGCGCGGACAGGTACTACGAGCAGTACTTC.

V gene TRBV4-1 combines with J gene TRBJ2-2, with D perhaps TRBD1 or TRBD2 (5 bases each). V was trimmed by 4 bases and J by 8 bases, leaving 23 bases between them. The CDR3 runs to 17 residues. The germline CDR1 and CDR2 sequences are MGHRA and YSYEKL. The DNA of the CDR3 is TGCGCCAGCAGCCCAGCGCGGGCAGGGTCTTCGAAGGGGGAGCTGTTTTTT. Translating it yields CASSPARAGSSKGELFF.

This clone occurred a few times. The gene calls are TRBV9 and TRBJ2-1; tentatively, D is TRBD1 (6 bases). The CDR3 sequence is 16 residues long. V lost 4 bases to trimming and J lost 0 bases, with 14 bases between them. From germline, CDR1 is SGDLS and CDR2 YYNGEE. In DNA form, the CDR3 reads TGTGCCAGCAGCAAGACAGGCGCGAGCTCCTACAATGAGCAGTTCTTC. Its protein product is CASSKTGASSYNEQFF.

This clone was seen more than once but under ten times. The chain couples TRBV7-9 to TRBJ1-1, with a weak D call TRBD1 (5 bases). V lost 1 base and J 2 bases, leaving 8 bases between the germline ends. Germline loops: CDR1 SEHNR, CDR2 FQNEAQ (reference sequence). CDR3 length equals 14 residues. The CDR3 bases are TGTGCCAGCAGCTTAGGGGGCATAAACACTGAAGCTTTCTTT. Encoded protein: CASSLGGINTEAFF.

There are a few counts of this clone. The chain uses TRBV7-9 and TRBJ2-7, with D perhaps TRBD2 (5 bases). The CDR3 loop spans 15 amino acids. Trimming took 1 base from V and 2 from J, leaving 12 bases between them. The V gene's germline CDR1 is SEHNR and CDR2 FQNEAQ (reference sequence). The CDR3 is CASSLGVSGTYEQYF. CDR3 nucleotides: TGTGCCAGCAGCTTAGGGGTTTCGGGGACCTACGAGCAGTACTTC.

The rearrangement uses TRBV7-9 and TRBJ2-3; no clear D gene. The CDR3 has 15 amino acids. Trimming left V 0 bases short and J 5 bases short, with 12 bases between. CDR1 SEHNR and CDR2 FQNEAQ come from the germline V gene (reference sequence). CDR3 sequence reads: CASSLAPSQVDTQYF. CDR3 coding DNA: TGTGCCAGCAGCTTAGCACCCTCCCAAGTAGATACGCAGTATTTT. The full variable domain, in which reference TRBV7-9 and TRBJ2-3 provide the parts outside the CDR3, is DTGVSQNPRHKITKRGQNVTFRCDPISEHNRLYWYRQTLGQGPEFLTYFQNEAQLEKSRLLSDRFSAERPKGSFSTLEIQRTEQGDSAMYLCASSLAPSQVDTQYFGPGTRLTVL.

The rearrangement uses TRBV7-6 and TRBJ2-7; 9 bases align to TRBD2. Germline CDR1 reads SGHVS; CDR2 reads FNYEAQ. The CDR3 has 14 amino acids. Trimming removed 5 bases from V and 7 bases from J; junction bases left unmatched: 9. CDR3 nucleotides: TGTGCCAGCAGCCGCAGCGCGGGAGGGTATGAGCAGTACTTC. This sequence encodes CASSRSAGGYEQYF.

This clone showed up just a few times. The chain carries TRBV4-1 and TRBJ2-7; D gene unclear. V lost 4 bases, J lost 0 bases, and 10 bases lay in between. Germline CDR1 is MGHRA and CDR2 is YSYEKL. The length of the CDR3 is 14 residues. The CDR3 sequence: CASSRGRSSYEQYF. Here the CDR3 DNA reads TGCGCCAGCAGCCGCGGACGGTCCTCCTACGAGCAGTACTTC.

V is TRBV29-1 and J is TRBJ2-7; tentatively, D is TRBD1 (5 bases). The germline V gene has CDR1 SQVTM and CDR2 ANQGSEA. The CDR3 consists of 11 residues. V lost 7 bases and J 0 bases, leaving 7 bases between the germline ends. The CDR3 here is CSATGSYEQYF. For the CDR3, the DNA is TGCAGCGCAACAGGCTCCTACGAGCAGTACTTC.

The chain carries TRBV6-5 and TRBJ1-2, with D maybe TRBD1 (5 bases). This CDR3 is 12 amino acids long. Germline CDR1 MNHEY, CDR2 SVGAGI. Trimming removed 4 bases at V and 8 bases at J, with 11 bases between. The CDR3 reads CASSSPGSGYTF. The CDR3 DNA is TGTGCCAGCAGTTCCCCAGGGTCCGGCTACACCTTC.

Only a few counts were recorded for this clone. The V call is TRBV7-2, the J call TRBJ2-1; 11 bases match TRBD2. CDR1 SGHTA and CDR2 FQGNSA come from the germline V gene. This CDR3 comprises 14 residues. V shed 5 bases and J 9 bases; nucleotides not matched to a gene: 6. The CDR3 protein is CASSLSGRGGEQFF. CDR3 nucleotide sequence: TGTGCCAGCAGCCTTAGCGGGAGGGGTGGTGAGCAGTTCTTC.